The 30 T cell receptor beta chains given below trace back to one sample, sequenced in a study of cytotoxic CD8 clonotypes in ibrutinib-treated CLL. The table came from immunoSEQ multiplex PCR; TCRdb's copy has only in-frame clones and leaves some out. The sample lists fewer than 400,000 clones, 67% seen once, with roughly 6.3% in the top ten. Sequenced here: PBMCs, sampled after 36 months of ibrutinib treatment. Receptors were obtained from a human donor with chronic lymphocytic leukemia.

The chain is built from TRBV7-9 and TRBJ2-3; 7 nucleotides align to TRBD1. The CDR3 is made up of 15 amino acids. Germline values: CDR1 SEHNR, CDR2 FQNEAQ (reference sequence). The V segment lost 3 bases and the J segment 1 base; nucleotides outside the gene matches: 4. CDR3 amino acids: CASSLTGSRTDTQYF. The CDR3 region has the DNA TGTGCCAGCAGCTTGACAGGGTCACGCACAGATACGCAGTATTTT. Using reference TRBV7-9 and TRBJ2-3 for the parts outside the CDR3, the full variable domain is DTGVSQNPRHKITKRGQNVTFRCDPISEHNRLYWYRQTLGQGPEFLTYFQNEAQLEKSRLLSDRFSAERPKGSFSTLEIQRTEQGDSAMYLCASSLTGSRTDTQYFGPGTRLTVL.

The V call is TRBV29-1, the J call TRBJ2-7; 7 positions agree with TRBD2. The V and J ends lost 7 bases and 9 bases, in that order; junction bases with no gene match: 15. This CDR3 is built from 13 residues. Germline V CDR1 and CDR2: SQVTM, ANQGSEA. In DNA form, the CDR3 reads TGCAGCGCCCTGGGACTACCATCACCCGGGCAGTACTTC. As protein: CSALGLPSPGQYF.

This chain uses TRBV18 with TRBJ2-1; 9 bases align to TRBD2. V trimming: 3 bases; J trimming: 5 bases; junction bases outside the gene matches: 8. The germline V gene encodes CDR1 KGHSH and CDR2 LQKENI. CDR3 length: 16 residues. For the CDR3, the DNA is TGTGCCAGCTCACCGAAGGCGGGAGGGCCCCACAATGAGCAGTTCTTC. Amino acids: CASSPKAGGPHNEQFF. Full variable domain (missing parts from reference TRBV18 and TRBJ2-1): NAGVMQNPRHLVRRRGQEARLRCSPMKGHSHVYWYRQLPEEGLKFMVYLQKENIIDESGMPKERFSAEFPKEGPSILRIQQVVRGDSAAYFCASSPKAGGPHNEQFFGPGTRLTVL.

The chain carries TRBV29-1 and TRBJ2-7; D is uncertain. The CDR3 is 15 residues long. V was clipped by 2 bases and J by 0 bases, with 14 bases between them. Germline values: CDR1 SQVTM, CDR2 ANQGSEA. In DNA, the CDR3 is TGCAGCGTTGAATCGTCATTGGGCACCTCCTACGAGCAGTACTTC. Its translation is CSVESSLGTSYEQYF.

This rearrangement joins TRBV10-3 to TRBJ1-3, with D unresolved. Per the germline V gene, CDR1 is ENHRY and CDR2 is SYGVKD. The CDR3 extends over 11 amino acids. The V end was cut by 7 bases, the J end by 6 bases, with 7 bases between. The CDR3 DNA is TGTGCCATCAAGGTCGAAAACACCATATATTTT. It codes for CAIKVENTIYF.

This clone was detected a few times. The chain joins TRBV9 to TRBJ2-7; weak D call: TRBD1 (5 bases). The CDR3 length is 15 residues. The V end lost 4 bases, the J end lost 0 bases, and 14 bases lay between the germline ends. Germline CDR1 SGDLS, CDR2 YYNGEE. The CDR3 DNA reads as TGTGCCAGCAGCCGGGCGGCAGGGAACTCCTACGAGCAGTACTTC. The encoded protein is CASSRAAGNSYEQYF.

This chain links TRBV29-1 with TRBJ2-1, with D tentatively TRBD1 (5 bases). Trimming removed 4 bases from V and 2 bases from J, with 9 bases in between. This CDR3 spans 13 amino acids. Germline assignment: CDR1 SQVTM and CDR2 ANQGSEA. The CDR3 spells CSVARVAYNEQFF. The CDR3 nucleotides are TGCAGCGTTGCCAGGGTGGCCTACAATGAGCAGTTCTTC.

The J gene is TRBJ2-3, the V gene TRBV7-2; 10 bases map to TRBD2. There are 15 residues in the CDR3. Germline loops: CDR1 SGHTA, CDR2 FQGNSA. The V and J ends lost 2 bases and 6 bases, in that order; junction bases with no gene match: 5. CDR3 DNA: TGTGCCAGCAGCTTAATGTCTAGCGGGAGTGATACGCAGTATTTT. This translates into CASSLMSSGSDTQYF.

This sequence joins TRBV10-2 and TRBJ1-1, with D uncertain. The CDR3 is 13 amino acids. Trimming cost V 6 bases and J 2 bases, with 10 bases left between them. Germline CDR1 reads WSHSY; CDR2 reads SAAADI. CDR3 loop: CASSSADNTEAFF. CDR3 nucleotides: TGCGCCAGCAGCTCGGCGGACAACACTGAAGCTTTCTTT.

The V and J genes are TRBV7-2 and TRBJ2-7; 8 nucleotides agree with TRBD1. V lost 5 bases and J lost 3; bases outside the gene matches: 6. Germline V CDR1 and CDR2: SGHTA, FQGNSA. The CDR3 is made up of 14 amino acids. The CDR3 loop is CASSLQGGNYEQYF. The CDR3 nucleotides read TGTGCCAGCAGCCTACAGGGGGGAAACTACGAGCAGTACTTC. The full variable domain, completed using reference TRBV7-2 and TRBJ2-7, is GAGVSQSPSNKVTEKGKDVELRCDPISGHTALYWYRQSLGQGLEFLIYFQGNSAPDKSGLPSDRFSAERTGGSVSTLTIQRTQQEDSAVYLCASSLQGGNYEQYFGPGTRLTVT.

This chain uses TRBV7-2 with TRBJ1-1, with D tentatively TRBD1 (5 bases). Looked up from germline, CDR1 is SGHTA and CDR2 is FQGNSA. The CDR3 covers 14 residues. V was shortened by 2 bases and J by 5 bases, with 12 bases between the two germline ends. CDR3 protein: CASSLPGIGTEAFF. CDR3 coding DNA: TGTGCCAGCAGCTTACCAGGGATTGGGACTGAAGCTTTCTTT.

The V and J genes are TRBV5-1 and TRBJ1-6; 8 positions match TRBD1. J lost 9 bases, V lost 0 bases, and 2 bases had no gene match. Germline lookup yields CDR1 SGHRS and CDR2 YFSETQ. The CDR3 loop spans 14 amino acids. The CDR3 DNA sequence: TGCGCCAGCAGCTTGGGCAGGGGGCGTTCACCCCTCCACTTT. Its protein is CASSLGRGRSPLHF.

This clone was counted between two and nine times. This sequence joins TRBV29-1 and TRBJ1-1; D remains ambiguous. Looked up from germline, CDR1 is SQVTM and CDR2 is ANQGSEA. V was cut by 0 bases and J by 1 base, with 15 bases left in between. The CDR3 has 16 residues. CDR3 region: CSVEDRVGITNTEAFF. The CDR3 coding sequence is TGCAGCGTTGAAGATCGAGTCGGAATAACGAACACTGAAGCTTTCTTT.

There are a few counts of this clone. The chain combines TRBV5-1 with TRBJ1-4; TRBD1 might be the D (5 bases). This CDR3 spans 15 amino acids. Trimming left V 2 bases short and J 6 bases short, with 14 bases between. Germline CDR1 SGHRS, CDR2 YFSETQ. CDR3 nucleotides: TGCGCCAGCAGCTTTACCGACAGTACCTATGAAAAACTGTTTTTT. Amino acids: CASSFTDSTYEKLFF.

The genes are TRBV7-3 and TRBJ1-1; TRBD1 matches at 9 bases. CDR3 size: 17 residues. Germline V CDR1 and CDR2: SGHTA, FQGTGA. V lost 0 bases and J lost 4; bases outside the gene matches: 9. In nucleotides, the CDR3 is TGTGCCAGCAGCTTAACCCCCGGGACAGGGTTGGGCACTGAAGCTTTCTTT. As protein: CASSLTPGTGLGTEAFF.

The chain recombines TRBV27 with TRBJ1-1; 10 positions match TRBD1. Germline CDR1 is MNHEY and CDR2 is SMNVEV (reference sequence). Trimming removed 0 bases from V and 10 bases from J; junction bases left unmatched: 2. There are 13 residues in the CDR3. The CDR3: CASSLSGQGLAFF. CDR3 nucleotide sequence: TGTGCCAGCAGTTTATCGGGACAGGGGTTAGCTTTCTTT.

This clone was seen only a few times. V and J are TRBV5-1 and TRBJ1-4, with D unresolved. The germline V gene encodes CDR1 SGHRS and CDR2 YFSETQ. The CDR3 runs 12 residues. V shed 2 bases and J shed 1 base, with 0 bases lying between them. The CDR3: CASSLTNEKLFF. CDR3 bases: TGCGCCAGCAGCTTAACTAATGAAAAACTGTTTTTT.

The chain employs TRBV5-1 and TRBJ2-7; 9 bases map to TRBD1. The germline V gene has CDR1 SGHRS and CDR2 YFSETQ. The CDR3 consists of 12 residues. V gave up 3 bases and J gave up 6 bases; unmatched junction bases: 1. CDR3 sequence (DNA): TGCGCCAGCAGCTGGACAGGGGCCGAGCAGTACTTC. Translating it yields CASSWTGAEQYF.

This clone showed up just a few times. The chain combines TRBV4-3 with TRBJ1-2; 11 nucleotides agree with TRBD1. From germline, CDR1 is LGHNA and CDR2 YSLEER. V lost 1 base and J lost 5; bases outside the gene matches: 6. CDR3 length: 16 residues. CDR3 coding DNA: TGCGCCAGCAGCCAAGCTTGGACAGGGGGCGGGTATGGCTACACCTTC. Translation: CASSQAWTGGGYGYTF.

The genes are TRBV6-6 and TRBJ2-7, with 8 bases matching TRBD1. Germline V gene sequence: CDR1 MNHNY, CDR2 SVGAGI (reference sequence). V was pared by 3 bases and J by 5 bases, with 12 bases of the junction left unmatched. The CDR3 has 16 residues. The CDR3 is CASSYSRTGSLNEQYF. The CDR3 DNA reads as TGTGCCAGCAGTTATTCACGGACAGGGTCCTTAAACGAGCAGTACTTC.

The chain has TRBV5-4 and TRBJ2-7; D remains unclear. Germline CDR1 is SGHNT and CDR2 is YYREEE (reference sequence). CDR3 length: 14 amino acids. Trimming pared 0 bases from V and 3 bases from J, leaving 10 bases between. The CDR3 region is CASSLGGVFYEQYF. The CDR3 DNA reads TGTGCCAGCAGCTTGGGTGGGGTTTTCTACGAGCAGTACTTC.

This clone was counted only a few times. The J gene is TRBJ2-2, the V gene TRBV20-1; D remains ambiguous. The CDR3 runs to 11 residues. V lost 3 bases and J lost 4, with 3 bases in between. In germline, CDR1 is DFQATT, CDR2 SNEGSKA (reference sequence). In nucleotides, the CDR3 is TGCAGTGCTAGTATCACCGGGGAGCTGTTTTTT. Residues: CSASITGELFF.

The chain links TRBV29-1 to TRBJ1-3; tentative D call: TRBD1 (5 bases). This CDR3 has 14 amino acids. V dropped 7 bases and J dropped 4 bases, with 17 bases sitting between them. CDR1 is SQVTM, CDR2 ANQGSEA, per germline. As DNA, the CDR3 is TGCAGCGCCGAATTCCGGGGCGCAGGAAACACCATATATTTT. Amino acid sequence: CSAEFRGAGNTIYF.

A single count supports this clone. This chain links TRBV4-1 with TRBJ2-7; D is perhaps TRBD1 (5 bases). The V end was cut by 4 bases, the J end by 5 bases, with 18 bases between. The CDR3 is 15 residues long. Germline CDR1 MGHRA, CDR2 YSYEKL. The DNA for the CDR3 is TGCGCCAGCAGCCCTCACCCCCCCAGGGTCCACGAGCAGTACTTC. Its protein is CASSPHPPRVHEQYF.

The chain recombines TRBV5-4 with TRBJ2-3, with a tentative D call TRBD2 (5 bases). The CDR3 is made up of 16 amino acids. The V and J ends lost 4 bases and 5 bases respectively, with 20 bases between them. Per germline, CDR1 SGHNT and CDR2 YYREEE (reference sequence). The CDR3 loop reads CASSPRGADWGDTQYF. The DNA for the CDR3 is TGTGCCAGCAGCCCCCGTGGCGCGGACTGGGGAGATACGCAGTATTTT.

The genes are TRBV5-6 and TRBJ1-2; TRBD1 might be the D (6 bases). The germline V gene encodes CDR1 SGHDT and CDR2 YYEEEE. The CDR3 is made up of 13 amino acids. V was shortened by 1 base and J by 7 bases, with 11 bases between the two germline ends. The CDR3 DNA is TGTGCCAGCAGCTTGTTGGGGGGCCGTGGCTACACCTTC. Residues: CASSLLGGRGYTF.

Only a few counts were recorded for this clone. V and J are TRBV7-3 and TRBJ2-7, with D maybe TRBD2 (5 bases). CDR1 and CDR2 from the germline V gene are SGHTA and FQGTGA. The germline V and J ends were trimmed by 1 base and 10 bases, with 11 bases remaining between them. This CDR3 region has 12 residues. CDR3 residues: CASSLIGGPQYF. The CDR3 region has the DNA TGTGCCAGCAGCTTAATTGGAGGTCCTCAGTACTTC. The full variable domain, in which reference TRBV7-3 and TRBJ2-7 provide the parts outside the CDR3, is GAGVSQTPSNKVTEKGKYVELRCDPISGHTALYWYRQSLGQGPEFLIYFQGTGAADDSGLPNDRFFAVRPEGSVSTLKIQRTERGDSAVYLCASSLIGGPQYFGPGTRLTVT.

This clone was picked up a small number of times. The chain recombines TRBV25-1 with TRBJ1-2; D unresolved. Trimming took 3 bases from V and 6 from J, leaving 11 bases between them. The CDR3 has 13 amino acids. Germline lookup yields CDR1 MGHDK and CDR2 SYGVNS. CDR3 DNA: TGTGCCAGCAGTGAGAGTAGTTCGCATGGCTACACCTTC. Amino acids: CASSESSSHGYTF.

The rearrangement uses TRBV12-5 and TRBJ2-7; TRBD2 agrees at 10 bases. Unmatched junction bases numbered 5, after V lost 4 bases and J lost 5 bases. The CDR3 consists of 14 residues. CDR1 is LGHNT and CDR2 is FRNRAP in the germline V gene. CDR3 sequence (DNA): TGTGCTAGTGGTTCGGGACTAGCGTCTCACGAGCAGTACTTC. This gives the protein CASGSGLASHEQYF.

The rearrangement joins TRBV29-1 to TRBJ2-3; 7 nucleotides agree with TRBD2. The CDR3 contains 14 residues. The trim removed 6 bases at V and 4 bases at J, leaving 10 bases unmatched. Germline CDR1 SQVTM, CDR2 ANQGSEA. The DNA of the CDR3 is TGCAGCGTCAGACCGACTAGCTTAGCAGATACGCAGTATTTT. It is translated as CSVRPTSLADTQYF.